This TCR beta chain was observed in a study of type 1 and type 2 diabetes patients. Overall study: Participants included type 1 and type 2 diabetes patients plus nondiabetic controls.

PCR was run on genomic DNA. A primer set of 30 forward and 13 reverse primers amplified the CDR3. MiXCR was run by TCRdb on the multiplex PCR reads, yielding one entry per CDR3 protein. The sample holds 250,000 or so distinct CDR3 sequences, 47% seen once. This clonotype was observed a handful of times. The antigen is not known. Study conclusions and caveats: Between type 2 diabetes and control samples, V and J usage averaged about 0.97 correlation.

Input material: peripheral blood mononuclear cells (PBMCs). This clonotype was obtained from a man younger than 35 with type 2 diabetes.

DNA of the CDR3: TGTGCCAGCCGTCCAGGACTTAGCACAGATACGCAGTATTTT. Translating it yields CASRPGLSTDTQYF. The J gene is TRBJ2-3, the V gene TRBV7-2; D is possibly TRBD2 (5 bases). V was clipped by 8 bases and J by 0 bases, with 12 bases between them. Germline values: CDR1 SGHTA, CDR2 FQGNSA. This CDR3 region has 14 residues.